The source of this T cell receptor (beta chain) is a study of blood T cell repertoires in COVID-19. Study-level information: COVID-19 samples, acute and convalescent, were from the United States, Italy and Spain. PBMCs, B-cell-depleted T cells, or T cells were the source of the cDNA or gDNA that made up the material.

Enrolled during active infection, Seattle patients were then followed longitudinally. The length of the CDR3 is 17 residues. Trimming left V 0 bases short and J 0 bases short, with 12 bases between. Germline V CDR1 and CDR2: LNHDA, SQIVND (reference sequence). Source study methods: The authors estimated nucleated cell counts from reference gene primer amplification. The method was immunoSEQ multiplex PCR; TCRdb's version includes in-frame clones alone and lacks a portion of them. Clone size and the V and J calls come from that table; the DNA yielded D and trimming. The sample yields about 170,000 clones, roughly 80% seen once.

The rearrangement joins TRBV19 to TRBJ1-5; D is perhaps TRBD1 (5 bases). The receptor was derived from a woman in her 70s with COVID-19, enrolled during active disease. The sample taken for sequencing was peripheral blood. CDR3 region: CASSIDSGYDSNQPQHF. The CDR3 DNA reads as TGTGCCAGTAGTATAGATTCAGGGTACGATAGCAATCAGCCCCAGCATTTT.